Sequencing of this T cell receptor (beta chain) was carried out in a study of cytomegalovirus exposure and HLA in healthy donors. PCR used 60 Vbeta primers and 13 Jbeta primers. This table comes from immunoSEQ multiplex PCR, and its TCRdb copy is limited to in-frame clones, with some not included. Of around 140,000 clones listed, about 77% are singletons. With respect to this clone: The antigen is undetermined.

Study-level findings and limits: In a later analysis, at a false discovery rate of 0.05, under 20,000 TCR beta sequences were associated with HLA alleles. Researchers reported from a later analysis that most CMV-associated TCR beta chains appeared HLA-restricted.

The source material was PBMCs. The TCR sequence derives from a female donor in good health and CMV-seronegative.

In nucleotides, the CDR3 is TGTGCCAGCAGCCCACAGGCAGGTAACACTGAAGCTTTCTTT. Translated: CASSPQAGNTEAFF. The chain links TRBV7-3 to TRBJ1-1, with TRBD1 as a possible D gene (5 bases). The CDR3 has 14 residues. Germline CDR1 is SGHTA and CDR2 is FQGTGA. V lost 5 bases and J lost 2, with 12 bases in between.